The entry that follows covers one T cell receptor (beta chain) sequence. The data were taken from a study of cytomegalovirus exposure and HLA in healthy donors. A multiplex PCR was run with 60 Vbeta primers and 13 Jbeta primers. This table comes from immunoSEQ multiplex PCR, and its TCRdb copy is limited to in-frame clones, with some not included. This sample has 65,000 to 75,000 clones, with 74% found just once. Germline assignment: CDR1 MNHNS and CDR2 SASEGT. Between the trimmed V and J ends, which lost 4 bases and 1 base, there was a span of 19 bases. The CDR3 loop spans 17 amino acids. The sequencing input was PBMCs. The chain has TRBV6-1 and TRBJ1-1; D may be TRBD1 (5 bases). The sequence was obtained from a woman in her fifties or sixties in good health and CMV-seropositive. The CDR3 DNA is TGTGCCAGCAGTGGGCTACCCGGGGGAGCCCCGAACACTGAAGCTTTCTTT. This codes for CASSGLPGGAPNTEAFF.